A single sample is the source of the 31 T cell receptor beta chains below, sequenced in a study of regulatory T cells in long-lasting Graves disease. CDR3 regions were amplified by Arm-PCR using iRepertoire HTBI primers to build TCR beta libraries. TCRdb used MiXCR to reprocess the multiplex PCR reads, holding one entry per CDR3 protein. This table has 600,000 to 850,000 distinct CDR3 sequences, about 30% appearing once. Sample time point: persistent/refractory GD, antithyroid drugs over 5 years with positive TRAb. After RNA was extracted from PBMCs, the TCR library was made from it. This specimen was peripheral blood mononuclear cells (PBMCs), taken when the disease was refractory, from a patient treated with antithyroid drugs. These receptors originate from a female donor with Graves disease.

This chain links TRBV30 with TRBJ2-7; D not certain. Germline loops: CDR1 GTSNPN, CDR2 SVGIG (reference sequence). With 1 base removed from V and 2 bases from J, the gap between germline ends came to 6 bases. The CDR3 consists of 12 residues. CDR3: CAWSDGPYEQYF. In DNA, the CDR3 is TGTGCCTGGAGTGATGGTCCCTACGAGCAGTACTTC.

This clonotype was found many times. The CDR3 nucleotides are TGTGCCAGCAGTTTATCTGCTCTAGCGACAAGCTCCTACGAGCAGTACTTC. It encodes CASSLSALATSSYEQYF. V is TRBV28 and J is TRBJ2-7, with D perhaps TRBD2 (6 bases). Between the trimmed V and J ends, which lost 1 base and 0 bases, there was a span of 16 bases. The germline CDR1 and CDR2 sequences are MDHEN and SYDVKM. This CDR3 is 17 amino acids long.

The chain uses TRBV2 and TRBJ1-5; D perhaps matches TRBD1 (5 bases). This CDR3 spans 17 amino acids. Germline loops: CDR1 SNHLY, CDR2 FYNNEI. V was shortened by 6 bases and J by 0 bases, with 18 bases between the two germline ends. The chain's CDR3 is CASRSHSRANSNQPQHF. The CDR3 DNA sequence: TGTGCCAGCAGGTCTCATTCCAGGGCAAATAGCAATCAGCCCCAGCATTTT.

This clonotype has ten or more counts. The rearrangement links TRBV2 to TRBJ1-1; the match to TRBD1 covers 7 bases. Trimming at V came to 3 bases and at J to 4 bases, leaving 5 bases not matched to a gene. Germline V gene data show CDR1 as SNHLY and CDR2 as FYNNEI. The CDR3 is 14 residues long. The CDR3 bases are TGTGCCAGCAGTGACAGGGGGGTGGTCACTGAAGCTTTCTTT. Translated: CASSDRGVVTEAFF.

The V gene is TRBV13, the J gene TRBJ2-7, with TRBD1 matching 7 bases. Trimming removed 4 bases from V and 0 bases from J; junction bases left unmatched: 9. CDR3 length equals 16 residues. CDR1 and CDR2 from the germline V gene are PRHDT and FYEKMQ (reference sequence). The CDR3 protein is CASSSVPQGDSYEQYF. CDR3 sequence (DNA): TGTGCCAGCAGCTCTGTACCTCAGGGGGACTCCTACGAGCAGTACTTC.

The table lists this clonotype with a few counts. The V gene is TRBV2, the J gene TRBJ2-5, with TRBD2 identical over 8 bases. The CDR3 length is 14 residues. Germline-derived CDR1 and CDR2 are SNHLY and FYNNEI. The ends lost 6 bases at V and 4 bases at J; junction bases unmatched: 7. The CDR3 DNA reads TGTGCCAGCAGCCGCGGGACTAGGGGAGAGACCCAGTACTTC. Residues: CASSRGTRGETQYF.

The chain links TRBV12-3 or TRBV12-4 to TRBJ1-1; possibly TRBD1 for D (6 bases). V was shortened by 0 bases and J by 4 bases, with 12 bases between the two germline ends. This CDR3 comprises 15 residues. The CDR3 nucleotides read TGTGCCAGCAGTTTAGCGAAAGGGGGAATCACTGAAGCTTTCTTT. Its protein is CASSLAKGGITEAFF.

The chain couples TRBV7-2 to TRBJ2-7; 7 nucleotides agree with TRBD1. The trim removed 5 bases at V and 5 bases at J, leaving 9 bases unmatched. Germline lookup yields CDR1 SGHTA and CDR2 FQGNSA. The CDR3 runs 14 residues. CDR3 nucleotides: TGTGCCAGCAGCCCCTCCGGGACAGCTCACGAGCAGTACTTC. The encoded protein is CASSPSGTAHEQYF.

The gene calls are TRBV20-1 and TRBJ2-7; 9 nucleotides line up with TRBD2. Germline trimming cut 0 bases from V and 0 bases from J; bases unmatched to any gene: 9. The CDR3 is 17 residues long. Germline lookup yields CDR1 DFQATT and CDR2 SNEGSKA (reference sequence). Here the CDR3 reads CSARDSTSGPFSYEQYF. CDR3 DNA sequence: TGCAGTGCTAGAGATAGCACTAGCGGGCCCTTCTCCTACGAGCAGTACTTC.

V and J are TRBV4-2 and TRBJ2-2; 9 positions agree with TRBD2. Germline CDR1 and CDR2: LGHNA and YNFKEQ. With V trimmed by 2 bases and J by 2 bases, 9 bases remained unmatched. The CDR3 spans 18 residues. The CDR3 sequence is CASSQLGASGINTGELFF. CDR3 sequence (DNA): TGTGCCAGCAGCCAACTGGGGGCTAGCGGGATTAACACCGGGGAGCTGTTTTTT.

DNA for the CDR3: TGTGCCAGCAGCCAAGATTTCCGTACCGGAGGGGGCAATCAGCCCCAGCATTTT. Its protein product is CASSQDFRTGGGNQPQHF. This chain links TRBV3-1 with TRBJ1-5, with D tentatively TRBD1 (5 bases). The CDR3 is made up of 18 amino acids. Per germline, CDR1 LGHDT and CDR2 YNNKEL (reference sequence). Trimming left V 0 bases short and J 2 bases short, with 17 bases between.

In its sample, this clonotype was seen a few times. The rearrangement joins TRBV13 to TRBJ1-1, with 7 bases identical to TRBD1. Trimming removed 2 bases from V and 10 bases from J; junction bases left unmatched: 4. This CDR3 has 12 residues. Germline CDR1 reads PRHDT; CDR2 reads FYEKMQ (reference sequence). CDR3 sequence reads: CASSLRTGLAFF. In DNA form, the CDR3 reads TGTGCCAGCAGCTTAAGGACAGGCCTAGCTTTCTTT.

The table lists this clonotype with a few counts. The chain has TRBV20-1 and TRBJ2-7; TRBD2 matches 13 bases. Losses at the gene ends were 6 bases for V and 6 bases for J; bases not matched to a gene: 5. Germline values: CDR1 DFQATT, CDR2 SNEGSKA (reference sequence). This CDR3 is built from 13 residues. CDR3: CSAPLAGGLEQYF. In nucleotides, the CDR3 is TGCAGTGCACCACTAGCGGGAGGGCTCGAGCAGTACTTC.

This clonotype has just a few counts. The chain joins TRBV5-1 to TRBJ2-3, with TRBD2 as a possible D gene (5 bases). V lost 6 bases to trimming and J lost 0 bases, with 8 bases between them. CDR3 length: 13 residues. Germline V gives CDR1 SGHRS, CDR2 YFSETQ. The CDR3, as DNA: TGCGCCAGCAACAGCGGCAGCACAGATACGCAGTATTTT. It yields the protein CASNSGSTDTQYF. Based on the CDR3 plus reference TRBV5-1 and TRBJ2-3, the full variable domain is KAGVTQTPRYLIKTRGQQVTLSCSPISGHRSVSWYQQTPGQGLQFLFEYFSETQRNKGNFPGRFSGRQFSNSRSEMNVSTLELGDSALYLCASNSGSTDTQYFGPGTRLTVL.

J is TRBJ2-5 and V is TRBV4-1; 11 nucleotides align to TRBD1. In germline, CDR1 is MGHRA, CDR2 YSYEKL. Germline trimming cut 2 bases from V and 4 bases from J; bases unmatched to any gene: 6. This CDR3 comprises 16 residues. The CDR3 region is CASSQPGTGGSETQYF. The DNA for the CDR3 is TGCGCCAGCAGCCAACCCGGGACAGGGGGTTCAGAGACCCAGTACTTC.

The chain recombines TRBV15 with TRBJ1-5; D gene uncertain. Germline V CDR1 and CDR2: LNHNV, YYDKDF (reference sequence). This CDR3 has 12 residues. V was shortened by 6 bases and J by 11 bases, with 14 bases between the two germline ends. This CDR3 reads CATRGLGKAQHF. CDR3 sequence (DNA): TGTGCCACCAGGGGATTGGGAAAGGCCCAGCATTTT.

The genes are TRBV3-1 and TRBJ2-2; TRBD2 matches at 10 bases. The CDR3 consists of 14 residues. After removal of 5 bases from V and 6 bases from J, the junction contained 3 bases not matched to a gene. From germline, CDR1 is LGHDT and CDR2 YNNKEL (reference sequence). The CDR3 spells CASSFGLAAGELFF. The CDR3 DNA follows: TGTGCCAGCAGCTTCGGACTAGCGGCCGGGGAGCTGTTTTTT.

The chain links TRBV6-5 to TRBJ1-1; D remains unclear. Germline V lookup: CDR1 MNHEY, CDR2 SVGAGI. The CDR3 runs 11 residues. The V end lost 4 bases, the J end lost 7 bases, and 7 bases lay between the germline ends. In DNA form, the CDR3 reads TGTGCCAGCAGTTGGGAAAGTGAAGCTTTCTTT. Translating it yields CASSWESEAFF.

This clonotype was counted once. The genes are TRBV12-3 or TRBV12-4 and TRBJ2-5; 8 bases match TRBD2. J lost 7 bases, V lost 5 bases, and 9 bases had no gene match. This CDR3 spans 14 amino acids. The chain's CDR3 is CASSPTGGEGTQYF. CDR3 in DNA: TGTGCCAGCAGTCCTACCGGGGGGGAGGGGACCCAGTACTTC.

This clonotype was seen only a few times. The chain carries TRBV28 and TRBJ1-1; TRBD1 matches 7 bases. Germline CDR1 and CDR2: MDHEN and SYDVKM. V shed 6 bases and J 8 bases; nucleotides not matched to a gene: 9. The CDR3 contains 13 residues. CDR3 sequence reads: CASSLNRGLEAFF. The CDR3 region has the DNA TGTGCCAGCAGCCTTAACAGGGGTTTGGAAGCTTTCTTT.

Details on this clonotype: No conserved phenylalanine or tryptophan is present at the end of the CDR3, so a read error is the likely explanation. The V and J genes are TRBV13 and TRBJ2-5, with TRBD2 matching 7 bases. J was trimmed by 4 bases and V by 8 bases; bases with no gene match: 7. This CDR3 is 13 amino acids long. The germline CDR1 and CDR2 sequences are PRHDT and FYEKMQ (reference sequence). The CDR3: CASGSPGGETQYS. DNA for the CDR3: TGTGCCAGCGGTTCTCCGGGAGGAGAGACCCAGTACTCC.

The chain uses TRBV5-1 and TRBJ2-7; 9 bases are a match to TRBD1. CDR1 is SGHRS and CDR2 is YFSETQ in the germline V gene. The CDR3 runs to 15 residues. V shed 0 bases and J 3 bases; nucleotides not matched to a gene: 4. CDR3 nucleotides: TGCGCCAGCAGCTTGGTCGGGACAGGGTTCTACGAGCAGTACTTC. Translation: CASSLVGTGFYEQYF.

The chain joins TRBV28 to TRBJ1-6, with TRBD1 matching 8 bases. The CDR3 is made up of 15 amino acids. Germline CDR1 and CDR2: MDHEN and SYDVKM. Trimming at V came to 6 bases and at J to 8 bases, leaving 9 bases not matched to a gene. CDR3 sequence (DNA): TGTGCCAGCAGCGCCCCCGGGACAGGAGATTCACCCCTCCACTTT. Encoded protein: CASSAPGTGDSPLHF.

This clonotype has only a few counts. V usage is TRBV12-3 or TRBV12-4 and J usage is TRBJ2-5; D possibly corresponds to TRBD2 (6 bases). The CDR3 totals 15 residues. Trimming stripped 2 bases from V and 4 bases from J, with 14 bases between. The CDR3 loop reads CASSLSGLPLETQYF. The CDR3 nucleotides read TGTGCCAGCAGTTTAAGCGGACTACCTCTAGAGACCCAGTACTTC.

The chain joins TRBV12-3 or TRBV12-4 to TRBJ1-5, with TRBD1 as a possible D gene (5 bases). The V end was cut by 1 base, the J end by 3 bases, with 10 bases between. The CDR3 sequence is 15 residues long. CDR3 in DNA: TGTGCCAGCAGTTTAGACCAACAGGACAATCAGCCCCAGCATTTT. It specifies CASSLDQQDNQPQHF.

A remark on this clonotype: This sequence may be a read error, since a much larger clone differs from it by one base. The chain uses TRBV2 and TRBJ2-7, with 7 bases fitting TRBD2. The CDR3 is 16 amino acids. Germline V lookup: CDR1 SNHLY, CDR2 FYNNEI. The CDR3 sequence: CTSSTPPRDYPYEQYF. In DNA, the CDR3 is TGTACCAGCAGCACACCTCCCCGGGACTACCCCTACGAGCAGTACTTC.

This clonotype has ten or more counts. The rearrangement uses TRBV2 and TRBJ1-1; D is unresolved. The ends were cut back, 3 bases at V and 1 base at J, with 6 bases in the middle. The CDR3 length is 13 residues. The germline V gene has CDR1 SNHLY and CDR2 FYNNEI. This CDR3 reads CASSDAQNTEAFF. The CDR3 DNA reads as TGTGCCAGCAGTGATGCGCAGAACACTGAAGCTTTCTTT.

Ten or more counts support this clonotype. This chain uses TRBV12-3 or TRBV12-4 with TRBJ1-4, with D unclear. Trimming cost V 6 bases and J 0 bases, with 5 bases left between them. This CDR3 contains 13 residues. CDR3 in amino acids: CASSWATNEKLFF. The CDR3 DNA is TGTGCCAGCAGCTGGGCAACTAATGAAAAACTGTTTTTT.

This clonotype occurred many times. Written as DNA, the CDR3 is TGCGCCAGCAGCCATCATGTAAACACTGAAGCTTTCTTT. Protein: CASSHHVNTEAFF. The chain couples TRBV5-1 to TRBJ1-1; D is undetermined. CDR1 is SGHRS and CDR2 is YFSETQ in the germline V gene. V lost 4 bases to trimming and J lost 2 bases, with 9 bases between them. This CDR3 is 13 amino acids long.

Of note for this clonotype: A much larger clone sits a single nucleotide away, making a read error possible. V usage is TRBV5-1 and J usage is TRBJ1-1; D unresolved. Germline V gene sequence: CDR1 SGHRS, CDR2 YFSETQ. The V end was cut by 0 bases, the J end by 0 bases, with 6 bases between. The CDR3 extends over 14 amino acids. Written as DNA, the CDR3 is TGCGCCAGCAGCTTGGACCCGGTGAACACTGAAGCTTTCTTT. This encodes CASSLDPVNTEAFF.

The CDR3 bases are TGTGCCAGCAGCCAAGACGGGGGGCACACTGAAGCTTTCTTT. As protein: CASSQDGGHTEAFF. The rearrangement links TRBV3-1 to TRBJ1-1; tentative D call: TRBD1 (6 bases). The CDR3 loop spans 14 amino acids. Deletions cut 0 bases from V and 3 bases from J, with 8 bases between. Germline loops: CDR1 LGHDT, CDR2 YNNKEL (reference sequence).